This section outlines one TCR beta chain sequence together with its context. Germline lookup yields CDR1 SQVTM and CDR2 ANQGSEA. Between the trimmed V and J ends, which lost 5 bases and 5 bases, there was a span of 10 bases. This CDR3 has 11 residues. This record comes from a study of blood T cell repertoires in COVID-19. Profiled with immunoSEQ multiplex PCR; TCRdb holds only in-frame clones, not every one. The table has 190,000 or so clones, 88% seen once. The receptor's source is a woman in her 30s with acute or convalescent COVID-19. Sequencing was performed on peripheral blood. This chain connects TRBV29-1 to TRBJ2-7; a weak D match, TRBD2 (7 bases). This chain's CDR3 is CSVRGTNEQYF. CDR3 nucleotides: TGCAGCGTTAGGGGGACTAACGAGCAGTACTTC.